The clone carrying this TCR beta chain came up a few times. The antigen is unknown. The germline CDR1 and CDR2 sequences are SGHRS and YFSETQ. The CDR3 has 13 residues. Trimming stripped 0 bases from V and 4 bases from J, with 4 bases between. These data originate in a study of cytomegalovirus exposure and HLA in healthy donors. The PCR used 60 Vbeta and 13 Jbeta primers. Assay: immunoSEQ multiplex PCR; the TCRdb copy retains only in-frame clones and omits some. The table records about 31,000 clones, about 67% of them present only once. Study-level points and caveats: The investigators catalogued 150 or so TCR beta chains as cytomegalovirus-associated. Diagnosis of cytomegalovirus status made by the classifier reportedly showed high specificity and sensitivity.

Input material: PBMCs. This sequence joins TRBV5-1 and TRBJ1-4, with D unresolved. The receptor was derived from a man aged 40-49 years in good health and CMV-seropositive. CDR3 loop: CASSLELNEKLFF. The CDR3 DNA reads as TGCGCCAGCAGCTTGGAGCTTAATGAAAAACTGTTTTTT. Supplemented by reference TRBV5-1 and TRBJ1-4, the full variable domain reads KAGVTQTPRYLIKTRGQQVTLSCSPISGHRSVSWYQQTPGQGLQFLFEYFSETQRNKGNFPGRFSGRQFSNSRSEMNVSTLELGDSALYLCASSLELNEKLFFGSGTQLSVL.